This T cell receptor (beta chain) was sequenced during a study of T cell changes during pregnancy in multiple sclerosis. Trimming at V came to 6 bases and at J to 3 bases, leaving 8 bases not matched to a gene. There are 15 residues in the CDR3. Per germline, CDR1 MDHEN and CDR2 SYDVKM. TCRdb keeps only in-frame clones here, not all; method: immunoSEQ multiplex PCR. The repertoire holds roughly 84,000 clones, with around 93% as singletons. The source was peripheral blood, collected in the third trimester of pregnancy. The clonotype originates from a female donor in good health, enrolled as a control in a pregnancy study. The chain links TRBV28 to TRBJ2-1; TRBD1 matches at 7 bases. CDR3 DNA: TGTGCCAGCAGGGAAACAGGGGACGTCTACAATGAGCAGTTCTTC. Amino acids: CASRETGDVYNEQFF.